This TCR beta chain was captured in a study of identifying expanded T cells in peripheral blood (dated by TCRdb to about 2019). At the level of the whole study: Four technical replicates, made by sequencing separate aliquots from the same pool of genomic DNA, were compared pairwise. Findings and caveats that apply to the study as a whole: Both the number of clones called differentially abundant and the false-positive rate were significantly reduced by the beta-binomial model across all healthy-donor time intervals. Between technical replicates the binomial model flagged around 1.3 differentially abundant clones, whereas over roughly 2 weeks the binomial model flagged about 15 and over about 4 weeks 19 to 20. The authors expected biological variance in healthy repertoires might increase further over much longer intervals such as months to years. Across all healthy donors, variance in clone template counts between approximately two-week samples was found to increase significantly with total template count.

The CDR3 runs 15 residues from the cysteine to the phenylalanine. Kept here is only the CDR3 DNA, which spans 45 bases and is read in frame from base 1. The germline V gene specifies MGHDK as CDR1 and SYGVNS as CDR2. V and J are truncated by 3 bases and 0 bases respectively, leaving an intervening sequence of 9 bases. The immunoSEQ Assay, which uses bias-controlled multiplex PCR amplification of genomic DNA, was used to profile TCRbeta CDR3 regions. On the authors' methods: To quantify the absolute abundance of each unique TCRbeta CDR3 region, the sequences were collapsed and filtered. Differential abundance was assessed using a binomial (Fisher-equivalent) model and a beta-binomial model in which time-dependent variance fitted from healthy donors was added. Clones with fewer than 5 combined templates were removed, and differential abundance was called for clones with a Benjamini-Hochberg FDR below 0.01. The form v = (b*log(k)+a)^2 was used to model beta-binomial variance as a function of total template count across the two samples. TCRdb took over this immuneACCESS table, retaining in-frame rearrangements with V and J assigned. Such tables are incomplete; in checked studies, under half of the missing clones stem from an unresolved V gene, and the remainder is unexplained. V and J calls and clone size are as listed in that table; D and trimming were resolved from the DNA. This sample is represented by 100,000 or so clones; around 89% of them were singletons. 13% to 15% of the sample rests with the top ten.

During the collection period, no immune events, such as infections, were documented for the healthy donors. Blood repertoires from healthy donors were used as a training cohort for calibrating time-dependent variance in a beta-binomial model of differential abundance of T-cell clones. There were some 10 healthy donors in the training cohort, of whom 3 were female and 7 were male. An age range of roughly 25 to 65 years, with an average of 43 years, was recorded for the donors. Obtained from a commercial supplier, whole blood was collected from each healthy donor at three time points set around two weeks apart. For immunosequencing, genomic DNA was extracted from whole blood that had not been sorted. Concerning this clone: This receptor's antigen is unknown. Within one base of it there is no much larger clone, and no base qualities were kept.

The chain is encoded by TRBV25-1 joined to TRBJ1-3; TRBD1 is a weak D gene call, 6 bases matching. The sequence was obtained from a person aged 18 to 75 in good health. Sequenced input: blood. The CDR3 has the sequence CASSEGHISGNTIYF. Read as DNA, the sequence is TGTGCCAGCAGTGAGGGACATATCTCTGGAAACACCATATATTTT.